The T cell receptor beta chain described here comes from a study of T-cell reconstitution after alpha-beta-depleted transplantation in children. CDR3 length: 15 amino acids. Trimming stripped 3 bases from V and 5 bases from J, with 18 bases between. Germline assignment: CDR1 DFQATT and CDR2 SNEGSKA (reference sequence). Unique molecular identifiers featured in how the TCRbeta library was prepared. TCRdb reanalysed the PCR reads using MiXCR and keeps one entry per CDR3 protein. The sample consists of roughly 350,000 distinct CDR3 sequences, 10% of them appearing once. This clonotype was recorded many times.

This sample comprised PBMCs from the stem cell graft donor, obtained from the stem cell graft. This receptor was identified in a human donor who donated a stem cell graft to a child with acute lymphoblastic leukemia. This chain links TRBV20-1 with TRBJ2-3; perhaps TRBD2 as D (6 bases). The CDR3 region is CSARALEGRGDTQYF. The CDR3 DNA reads TGCAGTGCTAGGGCCTTGGAGGGGCGCGGAGATACGCAGTATTTT.